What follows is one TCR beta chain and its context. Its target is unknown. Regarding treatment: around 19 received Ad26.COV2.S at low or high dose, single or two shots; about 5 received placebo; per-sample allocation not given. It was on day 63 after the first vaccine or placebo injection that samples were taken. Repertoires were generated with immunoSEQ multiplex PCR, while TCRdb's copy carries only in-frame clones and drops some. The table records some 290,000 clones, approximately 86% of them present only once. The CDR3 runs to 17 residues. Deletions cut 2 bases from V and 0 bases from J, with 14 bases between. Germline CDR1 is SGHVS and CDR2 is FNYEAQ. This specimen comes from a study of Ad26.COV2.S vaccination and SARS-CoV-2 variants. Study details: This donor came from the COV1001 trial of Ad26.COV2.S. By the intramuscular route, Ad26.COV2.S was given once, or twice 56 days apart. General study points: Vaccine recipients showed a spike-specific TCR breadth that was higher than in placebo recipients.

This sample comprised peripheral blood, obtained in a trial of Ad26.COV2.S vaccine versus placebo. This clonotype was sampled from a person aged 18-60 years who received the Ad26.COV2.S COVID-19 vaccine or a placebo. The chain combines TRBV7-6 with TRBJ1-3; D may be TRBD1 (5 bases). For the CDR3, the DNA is TGTGCCAGCAGCTTAAGGGCAGGGCAGAGCTCTGGAAACACCATATATTTT. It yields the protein CASSLRAGQSSGNTIYF. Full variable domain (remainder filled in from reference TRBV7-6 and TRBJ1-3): GAGVSQSPRYKVTKRGQDVALRCDPISGHVSLYWYRQALGQGPEFLTYFNYEAQQDKSGLPNDRFSAERPEGSISTLTIQRTEQRDSAMYRCASSLRAGQSSGNTIYFGEGSWLTVV.